This TCR beta chain was retrieved from a study of CD8+ T cells in alopecia areata. Study background: Tofacitinib continued for 6 to 18 months and was then withheld for 6 months.

Germline CDR1 SEHNR, CDR2 FQNEAQ (reference sequence). V dropped 5 bases and J dropped 7 bases, with 14 bases sitting between them. There are 13 residues in the CDR3. In each case, RNA was isolated and then reverse transcribed into cDNA as the sequencing template. Measured with immunoSEQ multiplex PCR; TCRdb has only the in-frame clones, and not every one. The table records 150,000 to 160,000 clones, about 50% of them present only once. This clone was seen a single time. The sample was CD8+ T cells sorted from blood, taken at week 0. The TCR comes from a human donor with alopecia areata. The chain combines TRBV7-9 with TRBJ1-2, with a weak D call TRBD1 (6 bases). CDR3 loop: CASSLQSRGGYTF. For the CDR3, the DNA is TGTGCCAGCAGCCTTCAAAGCAGGGGTGGCTACACCTTC.